Shown below are 29 T cell receptor beta chains from a single sample sequenced in a study of blood T cell repertoires in COVID-19 (dated by TCRdb to about 2020). Receptors were amplified or captured by the immunoSEQ multiplex PCR assay. TCRdb provides this immuneACCESS table in a form limited to in-frame rearrangements. Some clones are lacking; in checked studies, under half of them reflect an unresolved V gene, and why the rest are absent is not known. The sample table holds about half a million clones, of which 70% to 90% were seen once. The ten largest clones capture more than 3% of the sample. Sequencing was carried out using peripheral blood. These receptors were collected from a human donor in a cohort sampled during active COVID-19.

V gene TRBV19 combines with J gene TRBJ1-2, with D uncertain. This CDR3 comprises 16 residues. Trimming shortened V by 2 bases and J by 3 bases, and 16 bases separated the two germline ends. Germline-derived CDR1 and CDR2 are LNHDA and SQIVND (reference sequence). The CDR3 loop reads CASSIIGLGDDYGYTF. DNA of the CDR3: TGTGCCAGTAGTATAATAGGGCTGGGAGATGACTATGGCTACACCTTC.

This sequence joins TRBV19 and TRBJ2-2; TRBD1 matches at 7 bases. The junction had 3 bases not matched to a gene; V was cut back by 7 bases and J by 1 base. The length of the CDR3 is 14 residues. CDR1 is LNHDA, CDR2 SQIVND, per germline (reference sequence). For the CDR3, the DNA is TGTGCCAGTATAGGGGGCTGGAACACCGGGGAGCTGTTTTTT. It specifies CASIGGWNTGELFF.

In DNA, the CDR3 is TGTGCCAGCAGCTTGGCCGGGGGGACAGGGAGTATGGGGCGCGAGCAGTACTTC. Amino acids: CASSLAGGTGSMGREQYF. The chain carries TRBV5-4 and TRBJ2-7; the match to TRBD1 covers 9 bases. The CDR3 spans 18 residues. The germline V gene has CDR1 SGHNT and CDR2 YYREEE (reference sequence). The V segment lost 0 bases and the J segment 6 bases; nucleotides outside the gene matches: 16.

V and J are TRBV19 and TRBJ1-5; D may be TRBD1 (5 bases). This CDR3 has 14 residues. Germline V gene sequence: CDR1 LNHDA, CDR2 SQIVND (reference sequence). V shed 3 bases and J shed 7 bases, with 13 bases lying between them. CDR3 DNA sequence: TGTGCCAGTAGTATGTCGGGGGTAGGCCAGCCCCAGCATTTT. Its protein is CASSMSGVGQPQHF.

The CDR3 DNA reads TGTGCCAGTAGTATCGGGGGTGCGGATAATTCACCCCTCCACTTT. Translated, it gives CASSIGGADNSPLHF. The V gene is TRBV19, the J gene TRBJ1-6; weak D call: TRBD1 (5 bases). Germline CDR1 reads LNHDA; CDR2 reads SQIVND (reference sequence). Trimming stripped 3 bases from V and 5 bases from J, with 11 bases between. This CDR3 is 15 amino acids long.

V and J are TRBV25-1 and TRBJ2-5; 7 bases are shared with TRBD1. The CDR3 runs to 14 residues. Trimming at V came to 4 bases and at J to 0 bases, leaving 2 bases not matched to a gene. Germline V gene lookup returns CDR1 MGHDK and CDR2 SYGVNS. The CDR3 DNA reads TGTGCCAGCAGTGGGGGGACAGACCAAGAGACCCAGTACTTC. Amino acid sequence: CASSGGTDQETQYF. Combining the CDR3 with reference TRBV25-1 and TRBJ2-5 gives the whole variable domain EADIYQTPRYLVIGTGKKITLECSQTMGHDKMYWYQQDPGMELHLIHYSYGVNSTEKGDLSSESTVSRIRTEHFPLTLESARPSHTSQYLCASSGGTDQETQYFGPGTRLLVL.

This sequence joins TRBV5-4 and TRBJ2-5; 7 bases match TRBD2. The length of the CDR3 is 15 residues. CDR1 is SGHNT and CDR2 is YYREEE in the germline V gene (reference sequence). The V and J ends lost 4 bases and 5 bases, in that order; junction bases with no gene match: 11. The CDR3 loop reads CASSTPTSGKETQYF. The CDR3, as DNA: TGTGCCAGCAGCACTCCTACAAGCGGGAAGGAGACCCAGTACTTC.

V usage is TRBV11-1 and J usage is TRBJ2-5; no firm D call. Trimming left V 5 bases short and J 5 bases short, with 6 bases between. The CDR3 is made up of 11 amino acids. Germline CDR1 SGHAT, CDR2 FQDESV (reference sequence). The CDR3 region is CASSREETQYF. Written as DNA, the CDR3 is TGTGCCAGCAGCCGTGAGGAGACCCAGTACTTC.

The chain joins TRBV5-6 to TRBJ1-3; a possible D gene is TRBD1 (5 bases). Trimming took off 4 bases at V and 1 base at J, with 9 bases between the two ends. CDR3 length: 14 residues. Germline CDR1 is SGHDT and CDR2 is YYEEEE. CDR3 bases: TGTGCCAGCAGCCGGGGGGAGTCTGGAAACACCATATATTTT. Residues: CASSRGESGNTIYF.

The chain is built from TRBV25-1 and TRBJ1-5; 9 bases match TRBD1. Germline-derived CDR1 and CDR2 are MGHDK and SYGVNS. The CDR3 sequence is 16 residues long. Unmatched junction bases numbered 4, after V lost 3 bases and J lost 1 base. The CDR3, as DNA: TGTGCCAGCAGTGATGATGACAGGGGGAGCAATCAGCCCCAGCATTTT. Translation gives CASSDDDRGSNQPQHF.

The chain carries TRBV28 and TRBJ1-6, with 7 positions matching TRBD1. The V and J ends lost 3 bases and 9 bases, in that order; junction bases with no gene match: 8. CDR3 size: 15 residues. Germline CDR1 MDHEN, CDR2 SYDVKM. The CDR3 region has the DNA TGTGCCAGCAGTTTTGGACAGGATATCGGTTCACCCCTCCACTTT. It is translated as CASSFGQDIGSPLHF.

The rearrangement uses TRBV24-1 and TRBJ1-1; 8 nucleotides align to TRBD1. This CDR3 region has 19 residues. Germline assignment: CDR1 KGHDR and CDR2 SFDVKD. V shed 3 bases and J 0 bases; nucleotides not matched to a gene: 14. The CDR3 region is CATSDLRDRWTGMNTEAFF. In DNA, the CDR3 is TGTGCCACCAGTGATCTAAGGGACAGGTGGACAGGAATGAACACTGAAGCTTTCTTT.

The chain joins TRBV9 to TRBJ2-7, with 9 bases matching TRBD1. Per the germline V gene, CDR1 is SGDLS and CDR2 is YYNGEE. V shed 4 bases and J 3 bases; nucleotides not matched to a gene: 5. There are 14 residues in the CDR3. Here the CDR3 reads CASSPGTGRYEQYF. As DNA, the CDR3 is TGTGCCAGCAGCCCCGGGACAGGGCGCTACGAGCAGTACTTC.

This chain connects TRBV20-1 to TRBJ1-2; 10 nucleotides match TRBD1. J lost 6 bases, V lost 6 bases, and 1 base had no gene match. There are 11 residues in the CDR3. CDR1 is DFQATT and CDR2 is SNEGSKA in the germline V gene (reference sequence). CDR3 nucleotides: TGCAGTGCCGGGACAGGGGATGGCTACACCTTC. Encoded protein: CSAGTGDGYTF.

The table lists this clone with a few counts. The chain joins TRBV11-1 to TRBJ2-7, with 9 bases identical to TRBD2. V lost 3 bases to trimming and J lost 3 bases; unmatched junction nucleotides: 3. CDR3 length: 14 amino acids. Per the germline V gene, CDR1 is SGHAT and CDR2 is FQDESV (reference sequence). This CDR3 is CASSFQAGGYEQYF. DNA for the CDR3: TGTGCCAGCAGCTTCCAAGCGGGAGGCTACGAGCAGTACTTC.

The chain has TRBV27 and TRBJ2-3; D is unresolved. Germline V gene data show CDR1 as MNHEY and CDR2 as SMNVEV (reference sequence). The CDR3 has 17 residues. Deletions cut 7 bases from V and 0 bases from J, with 20 bases between. The CDR3 sequence: CASNSLPNPRSTDTQYF. The DNA of the CDR3 is TGTGCCAGCAACAGTCTCCCTAACCCCAGAAGCACAGATACGCAGTATTTT.

This clone was recorded a few times. The gene calls are TRBV7-9 and TRBJ1-2; D unresolved. Trimming stripped 1 base from V and 4 bases from J, with 10 bases between. This CDR3 has 14 residues. Germline CDR1 is SEHNR and CDR2 is FQNEAQ (reference sequence). CDR3 residues: CASSLDGNIYGYTF. In DNA form, the CDR3 reads TGTGCCAGCAGCTTAGACGGGAATATCTATGGCTACACCTTC. The full variable domain, its missing parts supplied by reference TRBV7-9 and TRBJ1-2, is DTGVSQNPRHKITKRGQNVTFRCDPISEHNRLYWYRQTLGQGPEFLTYFQNEAQLEKSRLLSDRFSAERPKGSFSTLEIQRTEQGDSAMYLCASSLDGNIYGYTFGSGTRLTVV.

The chain has TRBV7-3 and TRBJ2-1; 7 nucleotides line up with TRBD1. V dropped 5 bases and J dropped 6; count of bases not matched to a gene: 10. CDR1 is SGHTA, CDR2 FQGTGA, per germline. This CDR3 is built from 15 residues. CDR3 nucleotide sequence: TGTGCCAGCAGCCCCGACAGGGCCCTTTCCAATGAGCAGTTCTTC. It is translated as CASSPDRALSNEQFF.

The rearrangement uses TRBV29-1 and TRBJ2-1; possible D gene TRBD2, 5 bases. CDR1 is SQVTM, CDR2 ANQGSEA, per germline. With 5 bases removed from V and 4 bases from J, the gap between germline ends came to 15 bases. This CDR3 comprises 14 residues. CDR3 coding DNA: TGCAGCGTTATCTCGGGATCGGGTTACAATGAGCAGTTCTTC. Its protein is CSVISGSGYNEQFF.

CDR3 region: CAWTERGYTF. The CDR3 coding sequence is TGTGCCTGGACAGAGAGGGGCTACACCTTC. The rearrangement uses TRBV30 and TRBJ1-2; no reliable D call. Trimming took off 4 bases at V and 8 bases at J, with 8 bases between the two ends. Germline V gene data show CDR1 as GTSNPN and CDR2 as SVGIG (reference sequence). The CDR3 contains 10 residues.

The chain couples TRBV7-8 to TRBJ1-5; no definite D call. Trimming shortened V by 0 bases and J by 5 bases, and 11 bases separated the two germline ends. Germline loops: CDR1 SGHVS, CDR2 FQNEAQ. CDR3 length: 15 amino acids. The CDR3 sequence is CASSLAGPGDQPQHF. CDR3 bases: TGTGCCAGCAGCTTAGCAGGTCCCGGGGATCAGCCCCAGCATTTT.

The rearrangement uses TRBV7-2 and TRBJ2-3; 7 nucleotides align to TRBD2. Per the germline V gene, CDR1 is SGHTA and CDR2 is FQGNSA. The CDR3 length is 16 residues. Trimming took 1 base from V and 6 from J; bases not matched to a gene: 10. In DNA, the CDR3 is TGTGCCAGCAGCTTAGAAACTCGGGGGGACGTCGATACGCAGTATTTT. This codes for CASSLETRGDVDTQYF.

This chain connects TRBV27 to TRBJ1-2; D not certain. Germline CDR1 and CDR2: MNHEY and SMNVEV (reference sequence). The CDR3 length is 17 residues. Trimming pared 0 bases from V and 4 bases from J, leaving 18 bases between. For the CDR3, the DNA is TGTGCCAGCAGTTTATCGAGCGAAGAGAGGGTCTCCTATGGCTACACCTTC. Encoded protein: CASSLSSEERVSYGYTF.

The gene calls are TRBV18 and TRBJ2-3; D possibly corresponds to TRBD1 (6 bases). The germline V gene has CDR1 KGHSH and CDR2 LQKENI. This CDR3 region has 17 residues. Trimming cost V 3 bases and J 2 bases, with 18 bases left between them. The CDR3 DNA reads TGTGCCAGCTCACCGGGGGCAGGGAGATCCTCCACAGATACGCAGTATTTT. Amino acids: CASSPGAGRSSTDTQYF.

The chain has TRBV27 and TRBJ2-3; 7 positions agree with TRBD1. Trimming removed 1 base from V and 2 bases from J; junction bases left unmatched: 6. CDR3 length: 16 amino acids. Germline V gene sequence: CDR1 MNHEY, CDR2 SMNVEV (reference sequence). CDR3 sequence: CASSLFGDSSTDTQYF. CDR3 coding DNA: TGTGCCAGCAGTTTATTCGGGGACAGTTCCACAGATACGCAGTATTTT.

J is TRBJ1-4 and V is TRBV3-1 (or the pseudogene TRBV3-2), with TRBD1 matching over 7 bases. CDR3 length equals 14 residues. Germline assignment: CDR1 LGHDT and CDR2 YNNKEL (reference sequence). Trimming removed 3 bases from V and 4 bases from J; junction bases left unmatched: 2. The CDR3 sequence: CASSQGQSNEKLFF. The CDR3 DNA is TGTGCCAGCAGCCAGGGACAGAGTAATGAAAAACTGTTTTTT.

The chain recombines TRBV7-6 with TRBJ2-1, with a possible D match to TRBD2 (7 bases). Between the trimmed V and J ends, which lost 1 base and 9 bases, there was a span of 16 bases. In germline, CDR1 is SGHVS, CDR2 FNYEAQ. The CDR3 runs to 15 residues. CDR3 region: CASSLEGTRGAEQFF. CDR3 sequence (DNA): TGTGCCAGCAGCTTAGAAGGGACCCGGGGGGCTGAGCAGTTCTTC.

This chain uses TRBV7-3 with TRBJ2-3; TRBD2 matches at 10 bases. V shed 3 bases and J 4 bases; nucleotides not matched to a gene: 1. This CDR3 contains 14 residues. CDR1 SGHTA and CDR2 FQGTGA come from the germline V gene. CDR3 nucleotide sequence: TGTGCCAGCAGCTTCGGACTAGCGGCAGATACGCAGTATTTT. This translates into CASSFGLAADTQYF.

CDR3 amino acids: CASSQDREQGVGYTF. The DNA of the CDR3 is TGTGCCAGCAGCCAAGATCGGGAACAGGGAGTAGGCTACACCTTC. The chain links TRBV3-1 (or the pseudogene TRBV3-2) to TRBJ1-2; a weak D match, TRBD1 (6 bases). Germline values: CDR1 LGHDT, CDR2 YNNKEL (reference sequence). The CDR3 extends over 15 amino acids. Trimming took 0 bases from V and 8 from J, leaving 16 bases between them.